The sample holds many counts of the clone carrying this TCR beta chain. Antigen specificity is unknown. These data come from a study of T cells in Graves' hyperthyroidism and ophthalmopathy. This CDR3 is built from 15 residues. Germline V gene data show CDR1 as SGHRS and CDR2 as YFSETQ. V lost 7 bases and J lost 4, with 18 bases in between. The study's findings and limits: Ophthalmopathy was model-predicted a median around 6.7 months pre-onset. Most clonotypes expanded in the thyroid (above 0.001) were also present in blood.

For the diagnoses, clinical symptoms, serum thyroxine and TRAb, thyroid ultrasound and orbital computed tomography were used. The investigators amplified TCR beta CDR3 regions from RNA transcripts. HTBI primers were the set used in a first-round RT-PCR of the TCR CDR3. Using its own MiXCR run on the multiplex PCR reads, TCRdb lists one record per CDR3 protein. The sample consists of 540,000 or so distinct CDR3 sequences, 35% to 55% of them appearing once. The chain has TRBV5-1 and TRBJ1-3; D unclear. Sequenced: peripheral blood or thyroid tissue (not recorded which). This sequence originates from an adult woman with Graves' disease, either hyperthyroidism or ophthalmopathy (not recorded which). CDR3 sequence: CASASGWGEGNTIYF. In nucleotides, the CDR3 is TGCGCCAGCGCCTCAGGTTGGGGAGAAGGAAACACCATATATTTT.